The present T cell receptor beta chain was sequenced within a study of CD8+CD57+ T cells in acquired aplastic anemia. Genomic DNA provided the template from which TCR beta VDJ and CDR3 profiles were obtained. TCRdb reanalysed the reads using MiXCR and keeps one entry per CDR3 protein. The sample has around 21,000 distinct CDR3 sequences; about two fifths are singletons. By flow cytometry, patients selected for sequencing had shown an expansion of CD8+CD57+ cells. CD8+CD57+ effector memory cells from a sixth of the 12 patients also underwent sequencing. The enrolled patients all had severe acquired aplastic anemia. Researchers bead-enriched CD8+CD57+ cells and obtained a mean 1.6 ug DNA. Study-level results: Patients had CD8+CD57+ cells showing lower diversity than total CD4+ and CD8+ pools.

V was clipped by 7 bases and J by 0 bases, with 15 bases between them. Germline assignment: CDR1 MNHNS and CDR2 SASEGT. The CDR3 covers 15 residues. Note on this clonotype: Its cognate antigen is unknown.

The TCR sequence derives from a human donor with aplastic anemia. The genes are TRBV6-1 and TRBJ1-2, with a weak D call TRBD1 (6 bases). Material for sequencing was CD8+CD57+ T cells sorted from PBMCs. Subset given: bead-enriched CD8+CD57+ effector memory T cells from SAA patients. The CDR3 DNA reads TGTGCCAGCAAAAAGGACAGACCAACTAACTATGGCTACACCTTC. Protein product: CASKKDRPTNYGYTF.